Described below is a single T cell receptor (beta chain) sequence and its context. What it binds is unknown. Before sequencing took place, the ViraFEST assay used viral peptide pools to expand antigen-specific CD4+ T cells. Following an approximately eleven-day culture, CD4+ T cells were purified. Testing of the vaccine recipients showed negative nucleocapsid antibodies and no prior SARS-CoV-2 infection. This sample was taken from a study of vaccination effects on CD4 cells after COVID-19. General study findings and limits: In the late period after vaccination, infection- and vaccine-induced clones contracted markedly.

Assay: immunoSEQ multiplex PCR; the TCRdb copy retains only in-frame clones and omits some. The data hold some 28,000 clones, with about 80% observed a single time. This CDR3 comprises 13 residues. Trimming cost V 5 bases and J 4 bases, with 11 bases left between them. Germline loops: CDR1 MDHEN, CDR2 SYDVKM. The genes are TRBV28 and TRBJ2-5; the D is unclear. Sequencing was performed on CD4+ T cells from PBMCs cultured with SARS-CoV-2 spike peptides, taken before COVID-19 vaccination. The sequence was obtained from a human donor who received a COVID-19 vaccine. The CDR3 DNA is TGTGCCAGCAGTGCCCCGGTGGGAGAGACCCAGTACTTC. It yields the protein CASSAPVGETQYF. Variable domain in full (rest from reference TRBV28 and TRBJ2-5): DVKVTQSSRYLVKRTGEKVFLECVQDMDHENMFWYRQDPGLGLRLIYFSYDVKMKEKGDIPEGYSVSREKKERFSLILESASTNQTSMYLCASSAPVGETQYFGPGTRLLVL.